The next 32 T cell receptor beta chains were all read from a single sample in a study of blood T cell repertoires in COVID-19. Assay: immunoSEQ multiplex PCR; the TCRdb copy retains only in-frame clones and omits some. The table lists about 86,000 clones, over 80% of them singletons. Specimen: peripheral blood. Receptors were obtained from a man between 50 and 59 years old with acute or convalescent COVID-19.

The chain employs TRBV11-2 and TRBJ1-1; 7 bases line up with TRBD1. Germline V lookup: CDR1 SGHAT, CDR2 FQNNGV. With V trimmed by 5 bases and J by 4 bases, 7 bases remained unmatched. The CDR3 spans 14 residues. The CDR3 loop is CASSAPGTVTEAFF. The CDR3 DNA is TGTGCCAGCAGCGCCCCCGGGACAGTCACTGAAGCTTTCTTT.

The chain is built from TRBV27 and TRBJ2-3; 11 nucleotides match TRBD2. The CDR3 has 18 amino acids. V lost 4 bases to trimming and J lost 0 bases; unmatched junction nucleotides: 9. CDR1 is MNHEY, CDR2 SMNVEV, per germline (reference sequence). CDR3 in amino acids: CASSSLAGGAFSTDTQYF. The CDR3 coding sequence is TGTGCCAGCAGTTCCCTAGCGGGGGGCGCCTTTAGCACAGATACGCAGTATTTT.

V gene TRBV12-5 combines with J gene TRBJ2-1; possibly TRBD2 for D (5 bases). Germline V gives CDR1 LGHNT, CDR2 FRNRAP. V shed 0 bases and J shed 7 bases, with 13 bases lying between them. The CDR3 runs to 15 residues. Written as DNA, the CDR3 is TGTGCTAGTGGTTTGGTACCGTCCGGAGGAAATGAGCAGTTCTTC. It translates to CASGLVPSGGNEQFF.

The chain combines TRBV2 with TRBJ1-2, with D possibly TRBD1 on 5 matching bases. Germline V lookup: CDR1 SNHLY, CDR2 FYNNEI. CDR3 length: 15 amino acids. V dropped 3 bases and J dropped 5 bases, with 16 bases sitting between them. CDR3 loop: CASSDGPGPGYGYTF. For the CDR3, the DNA is TGTGCCAGCAGTGATGGCCCAGGGCCCGGGTATGGCTACACCTTC.

The CDR3 sequence: CASRYQGLAAFPGELFF. In DNA form, the CDR3 reads TGTGCCAGCAGATACCAGGGACTAGCAGCATTCCCCGGGGAGCTGTTTTTT. This rearrangement joins TRBV6-2 or TRBV6-3 to TRBJ2-2, with 9 bases lining up with TRBD2. The CDR3 spans 17 residues. Germline CDR1 MNHEY, CDR2 SVGEGT. V was clipped by 6 bases and J by 6 bases; unmatched bases: 14.

V is TRBV12-3 or TRBV12-4 and J is TRBJ1-2, with no clear D. There are 13 residues in the CDR3. Trimming took 6 bases from V and 8 from J, leaving 16 bases between them. In nucleotides, the CDR3 is TGTGCCAGCAGCTCCGGACTGCGCCGGGGCTACACCTTC. It is translated as CASSSGLRRGYTF.

V is TRBV18 and J is TRBJ2-1; 7 bases line up with TRBD2. The junction had 2 bases not matched to a gene; V was cut back by 0 bases and J by 0 bases. CDR3 size: 16 residues. In germline, CDR1 is KGHSH, CDR2 LQKENI. The CDR3 sequence: CASSPPGGNSYNEQFF. The CDR3 DNA reads TGTGCCAGCTCACCACCCGGGGGGAACTCCTACAATGAGCAGTTCTTC. Variable domain in full (rest from reference TRBV18 and TRBJ2-1): NAGVMQNPRHLVRRRGQEARLRCSPMKGHSHVYWYRQLPEEGLKFMVYLQKENIIDESGMPKERFSAEFPKEGPSILRIQQVVRGDSAAYFCASSPPGGNSYNEQFFGPGTRLTVL.

The chain is built from TRBV7-2 and TRBJ2-5; TRBD1 aligns across 10 bases. V trimming: 5 bases; J trimming: 4 bases; junction bases outside the gene matches: 1. The CDR3 contains 13 residues. From germline, CDR1 is SGHTA and CDR2 FQGNSA. The CDR3 here is CASSRDRGETQYF. CDR3 nucleotide sequence: TGTGCCAGCAGCCGGGACAGGGGAGAGACCCAGTACTTC.

The chain uses TRBV3-1 (or the pseudogene TRBV3-2) and TRBJ2-3; 8 nucleotides agree with TRBD2. The J segment lost 3 bases and the V segment lost 7 bases, leaving 3 bases of the junction unmatched. Germline loops: CDR1 LGHDT, CDR2 YNNKEL (reference sequence). CDR3 length equals 13 residues. The CDR3 nucleotides read TGTGCCAGCACTGTAGCGGGGACAGATACGCAGTATTTT. Its protein is CASTVAGTDTQYF.

This clone has only one observation. This chain uses TRBV4-1 with TRBJ1-3, with 9 bases that match TRBD1. The CDR3 is made up of 15 amino acids. Germline CDR1 and CDR2: MGHRA and YSYEKL. Trimming took 2 bases from V and 7 from J; bases not matched to a gene: 6. CDR3 nucleotide sequence: TGCGCCAGCAGCCAATCGGACAGGGGCGGGAACACCATATATTTT. This codes for CASSQSDRGGNTIYF.

The rearrangement links TRBV6-2 or TRBV6-3 to TRBJ1-5; 8 nucleotides line up with TRBD1. V dropped 0 bases and J dropped 5; count of bases not matched to a gene: 6. Germline V CDR1 and CDR2: MNHEY, SVGEGT. The CDR3 has 16 residues. The CDR3 protein is CASSYSDRTGHQPQHF. CDR3 nucleotide sequence: TGTGCCAGCAGTTACTCGGACCGGACAGGGCATCAGCCCCAGCATTTT.

V is TRBV9 and J is TRBJ2-7, with a possible D match to TRBD2 (5 bases). Trimming left V 4 bases short and J 6 bases short, with 14 bases between. The CDR3 spans 13 residues. Per the germline V gene, CDR1 is SGDLS and CDR2 is YYNGEE. CDR3: CASSSGIMAEQYF. Written as DNA, the CDR3 is TGTGCCAGCAGCTCGGGAATTATGGCCGAGCAGTACTTC.

V is TRBV5-1 and J is TRBJ2-7; a possible D gene is TRBD1 (6 bases). Germline assignment: CDR1 SGHRS and CDR2 YFSETQ. The CDR3 extends over 15 amino acids. Trimming shortened V by 0 bases and J by 0 bases, and 10 bases separated the two germline ends. In nucleotides, the CDR3 is TGCGCCAGCAGCTTGGGAGACAGGCGCTCCTACGAGCAGTACTTC. Translation: CASSLGDRRSYEQYF. The full variable domain, its missing parts supplied by reference TRBV5-1 and TRBJ2-7, is KAGVTQTPRYLIKTRGQQVTLSCSPISGHRSVSWYQQTPGQGLQFLFEYFSETQRNKGNFPGRFSGRQFSNSRSEMNVSTLELGDSALYLCASSLGDRRSYEQYFGPGTRLTVT.

This clone was found once. The chain links TRBV12-3 or TRBV12-4 to TRBJ2-7; TRBD1 agrees at 10 bases. The CDR3 covers 12 residues. V shed 8 bases, J shed 4 bases, and the junction held 2 bases outside the gene matches. The CDR3 sequence is CASLGQGYEQYF. In DNA, the CDR3 is TGTGCCAGCCTGGGACAGGGGTACGAGCAGTACTTC.

The gene calls are TRBV5-1 and TRBJ2-3, with D perhaps matching TRBD1 (6 bases). CDR1 SGHRS and CDR2 YFSETQ come from the germline V gene. The CDR3 runs 16 residues. V was clipped by 4 bases and J by 3 bases, with 18 bases between them. The CDR3 region has the DNA TGCGCCAGCAGCAATCAGACAGGTTTTGGGACAGATACGCAGTATTTT. Amino acid sequence: CASSNQTGFGTDTQYF.

The V gene is TRBV11-2, the J gene TRBJ2-3; no clear D gene. Germline CDR1 and CDR2: SGHAT and FQNNGV. CDR3 length: 16 residues. V was cut by 1 base and J by 3 bases, with 14 bases left in between. The CDR3 reads CASSLALEVKTDTQYF. In DNA form, the CDR3 reads TGTGCCAGCAGCTTAGCCCTTGAGGTGAAGACAGATACGCAGTATTTT. The full variable domain, its missing parts supplied by reference TRBV11-2 and TRBJ2-3, is EAGVAQSPRYKIIEKRQSVAFWCNPISGHATLYWYQQILGQGPKLLIQFQNNGVVDDSQLPKDRFSAERLKGVDSTLKIQPAKLEDSAVYLCASSLALEVKTDTQYFGPGTRLTVL.

The count of this clone is one. The chain employs TRBV2 and TRBJ1-2, with a weak D call TRBD1 (5 bases). V was clipped by 5 bases and J by 6 bases, with 13 bases between them. This CDR3 is 13 amino acids long. Germline CDR1 is SNHLY and CDR2 is FYNNEI. CDR3 amino acids: CASSRRGRDGYTF. CDR3 sequence (DNA): TGTGCCAGCAGTAGAAGGGGCCGTGATGGCTACACCTTC.

The chain joins TRBV18 to TRBJ2-7; D is ambiguous. CDR1 and CDR2 from the germline V gene are KGHSH and LQKENI. There are 16 residues in the CDR3. The V end was cut by 1 base, the J end by 0 bases, with 13 bases between. CDR3 nucleotide sequence: TGTGCCAGCTCACCACGGCAGGCCTCCTCCTCCTACGAGCAGTACTTC. Its translation is CASSPRQASSSYEQYF. The full variable domain, completed using reference TRBV18 and TRBJ2-7, is NAGVMQNPRHLVRRRGQEARLRCSPMKGHSHVYWYRQLPEEGLKFMVYLQKENIIDESGMPKERFSAEFPKEGPSILRIQQVVRGDSAAYFCASSPRQASSSYEQYFGPGTRLTVT.

The gene calls are TRBV30 and TRBJ2-7; TRBD1 matches at 8 bases. The germline V gene has CDR1 GTSNPN and CDR2 SVGIG (reference sequence). There are 17 residues in the CDR3. J gave up 2 bases and V 0 bases, and 12 bases lay outside the gene matches. The CDR3 loop is CAWSVVGQGAKAYEQYF. For the CDR3, the DNA is TGTGCCTGGAGTGTGGTCGGCCAGGGGGCGAAGGCCTACGAGCAGTACTTC. Full variable domain (outside the CDR3, taken from reference TRBV30 and TRBJ2-7): SQTIHQWPATLVQPVGSPLSLECTVEGTSNPNLYWYRQAAGRGLQLLFYSVGIGQISSEVPQNLSASRPQDRQFILSSKKLLLSDSGFYLCAWSVVGQGAKAYEQYFGPGTRLTVT.

This chain connects TRBV5-4 to TRBJ2-2; perhaps TRBD1 as D (5 bases). The CDR3 covers 16 residues. The V gene lost 6 bases and the J gene lost 2 bases, with 17 bases spanning the gap. CDR1 and CDR2 (germline): SGHNT, YYREEE (reference sequence). CDR3 sequence (DNA): TGTGCCAGCACCCCCGGTCAGGGTGCAAACACCGGGGAGCTGTTTTTT. The encoded protein is CASTPGQGANTGELFF.

This sequence joins TRBV29-1 and TRBJ2-7; 10 positions agree with TRBD2. CDR1 is SQVTM, CDR2 ANQGSEA, per germline. The CDR3 is 14 amino acids. V dropped 2 bases and J dropped 2; count of bases not matched to a gene: 3. This CDR3 is CSVEISGRAYEQYF. In DNA, the CDR3 is TGCAGCGTTGAAATAAGCGGGAGGGCCTACGAGCAGTACTTC.

The chain employs TRBV4-2 and TRBJ2-7; the match to TRBD1 covers 10 bases. The CDR3 covers 13 residues. Germline V gene sequence: CDR1 LGHNA, CDR2 YNFKEQ. V lost 4 bases and J lost 4; bases outside the gene matches: 1. The CDR3 nucleotides are TGTGCCAGCAGCCCGGACAGGGGGTACGAGCAGTACTTC. Translation: CASSPDRGYEQYF.

The gene calls are TRBV5-1 and TRBJ1-3; 10 bases agree with TRBD1. The CDR3 has 15 amino acids. Looked up from germline, CDR1 is SGHRS and CDR2 is YFSETQ. The ends lost 5 bases at V and 3 bases at J; junction bases unmatched: 5. The CDR3 region has the DNA TGCGCCAGCAGACCGACAGGGGGCTTTGGAAACACCATATATTTT. Protein product: CASRPTGGFGNTIYF.

Comments on this clone: A read error may account for a junction end that differs from germline. The chain combines TRBV25-1 with TRBJ2-1; tentatively, D is TRBD2 (5 bases). Germline CDR1 reads MGHDK; CDR2 reads SYGVNS. There are 12 residues in the CDR3. The CDR3 DNA sequence: TGTGCCGGCAGAGCTCCGGGGTCTGAGCAGTTCTTC. It specifies CAGRAPGSEQFF.

This clone was seen only a few times. This rearrangement joins TRBV6-5 to TRBJ1-3; D unresolved. The CDR3 totals 16 residues. V lost 0 bases, J lost 0 bases, and 9 bases lay in between. CDR1 and CDR2 from the germline V gene are MNHEY and SVGAGI. CDR3 sequence reads: CASSYSIQTSGNTIYF. The CDR3 DNA is TGTGCCAGCAGTTACTCGATACAGACCTCTGGAAACACCATATATTTT.

The chain joins TRBV9 to TRBJ2-3; D possibly corresponds to TRBD2 (6 bases). CDR1 SGDLS and CDR2 YYNGEE come from the germline V gene. V lost 0 bases and J 1 base, leaving 12 bases between the germline ends. The CDR3 extends over 16 amino acids. CDR3 amino acids: CASSVELATRTDTQYF. The CDR3, as DNA: TGTGCCAGCAGCGTAGAACTAGCCACGCGCACAGATACGCAGTATTTT.

The V and J genes are TRBV18 and TRBJ1-2; 8 positions agree with TRBD1. The germline gives CDR1 KGHSH, CDR2 LQKENI. The J segment lost 2 bases and the V segment lost 6 bases, leaving 5 bases of the junction unmatched. CDR3 size: 14 residues. The CDR3 DNA sequence: TGTGCCAGCTCCGGACAGGGAGGAAACTATGGCTACACCTTC. Translated, it gives CASSGQGGNYGYTF.

The chain carries TRBV28 and TRBJ1-4, with TRBD1 as a possible D gene (6 bases). The CDR3 loop spans 15 amino acids. Germline CDR1 and CDR2: MDHEN and SYDVKM. Trimming took 1 base from V and 3 from J, leaving 9 bases between them. As DNA, the CDR3 is TGTGCCAGCAGTTTATCAGGGGATCCTAATGAAAAACTGTTTTTT. Its protein is CASSLSGDPNEKLFF.

The rearrangement joins TRBV9 to TRBJ2-1; 7 nucleotides line up with TRBD1. Germline V CDR1 and CDR2: SGDLS, YYNGEE. The junction had 4 bases not matched to a gene; V was cut back by 0 bases and J by 4 bases. The CDR3 spans 15 residues. This chain's CDR3 is CASSVGGGSYNEQFF. The CDR3 coding sequence is TGTGCCAGCAGCGTAGGAGGGGGCTCGTACAATGAGCAGTTCTTC.

The chain employs TRBV29-1 and TRBJ2-7; 14 bases fit TRBD2. Germline V gene lookup returns CDR1 SQVTM and CDR2 ANQGSEA. V lost 4 bases to trimming and J lost 7 bases; unmatched junction nucleotides: 6. The CDR3 sequence is 14 residues long. CDR3 DNA sequence: TGCAGCGTTGCACACAGACTAGCGGGAGGGGAGCAGTACTTC. Translation: CSVAHRLAGGEQYF.

The V and J genes are TRBV18 and TRBJ1-2; possibly TRBD1 for D (6 bases). The CDR3 length is 15 residues. CDR1 is KGHSH and CDR2 is LQKENI in the germline V gene. Between the trimmed V and J ends, which lost 6 bases and 7 bases, there was a span of 21 bases. CDR3 DNA: TGTGCCAGCTCGGCGACCGGGACATTTCTCGGTGGCTACACCTTC. Protein sequence: CASSATGTFLGGYTF.

This clone turned up a few times. The chain recombines TRBV7-9 with TRBJ2-7; D is ambiguous. Trimming shortened V by 5 bases and J by 2 bases, and 16 bases separated the two germline ends. Germline V gives CDR1 SEHNR, CDR2 FQNEAQ (reference sequence). The CDR3 extends over 15 amino acids. The CDR3: CASSVRHPQAYEQYF. The CDR3 region has the DNA TGTGCCAGCAGCGTAAGACATCCTCAGGCCTACGAGCAGTACTTC.